This paragraph covers one T cell receptor (beta chain) sequence. Extracted RNA was reverse transcribed, and the resulting cDNA served as sequencing template. Measured with immunoSEQ multiplex PCR; TCRdb has only the in-frame clones, and not every one. Of about 92,000 clones listed, around 44% are singletons. This entry belongs to a study of CD8+ T cells in alopecia areata. Sample treatment: oral pan-JAK inhibitor, 5-10 mg twice daily. The germline CDR1 and CDR2 sequences are PRHDT and FYEKMQ (reference sequence). The CDR3 is 14 residues long. With 5 bases removed from V and 1 base from J, the gap between germline ends came to 11 bases.

This clonotype originated in a human donor with alopecia areata. The chain employs TRBV13 and TRBJ2-5, with a tentative D call TRBD1 (7 bases). This material consisted of CD8+ T cells sorted from blood, taken at week 24, from a patient treated with tofacitinib. CDR3 bases: TGTGCCAGCAGCCCGCGGGACAGCCAAGAGACCCAGTACTTC. Amino acid sequence: CASSPRDSQETQYF.